The 24 T cell receptor beta chains given below trace back to one sample, sequenced in a study of T cell repertoires in aging, cancer and after chemotherapy. The template was genomic DNA from peripheral blood, not RNA. Rearranged V-D-J TRB sequences were amplified with a mixed TRB-A/B primer pool. TCRdb fed the multiplex PCR reads into MiXCR, producing one record per CDR3 protein. The sample shows several hundred distinct CDR3 sequences, 60% of them seen only once. Sequenced sample: blood. These receptors were taken from a human donor with a solid tumor.

The chain links TRBV6-6 to TRBJ1-5; D not certain. CDR3 length: 14 amino acids. Germline V lookup: CDR1 MNHNY, CDR2 SVGAGI (reference sequence). V lost 5 bases and J lost 0, with 8 bases in between. The CDR3 is CASSEGYSNQPQHF. DNA of the CDR3: TGTGCCAGCAGTGAGGGATATAGCAATCAGCCCCAGCATTTT.

The chain recombines TRBV7-2 with TRBJ2-1; D is ambiguous. The germline V gene has CDR1 SGHTA and CDR2 FQGNSA. The CDR3 has 17 residues. V was shortened by 1 base and J by 1 base, with 14 bases between the two germline ends. The CDR3 sequence: CASSLEGAELSYNEQFF. The CDR3 DNA reads as TGTGCCAGCAGCTTAGAAGGTGCTGAGCTATCCTACAATGAGCAGTTCTTC. The variable domain in full, with the rest retrieved from reference TRBV7-2 and TRBJ2-1, is GAGVSQSPSNKVTEKGKDVELRCDPISGHTALYWYRQSLGQGLEFLIYFQGNSAPDKSGLPSDRFSAERTGGSVSTLTIQRTQQEDSAVYLCASSLEGAELSYNEQFFGPGTRLTVL.

The chain joins TRBV24-1 to TRBJ2-5; 7 positions match TRBD1. The V gene's germline CDR1 is KGHDR and CDR2 SFDVKD. The CDR3 is 12 amino acids. With 4 bases clipped from V and 5 bases from J, the junction kept 0 bases outside the gene matches. This CDR3 is CATSDRGETQYF. The CDR3 coding sequence is TGTGCCACCAGTGACAGGGGGGAGACCCAGTACTTC.

There are a few counts of this clonotype. The chain employs TRBV6-2 or TRBV6-3 and TRBJ2-1; no definite D call. This CDR3 contains 12 residues. Germline V lookup: CDR1 MNHEY, CDR2 SVGEGT. Trimming removed 2 bases from V and 9 bases from J, with 8 bases in between. This chain's CDR3 is CASSYLAAEQFF. CDR3 DNA sequence: TGTGCCAGCAGTTACCTCGCAGCTGAGCAGTTCTTC.

This clonotype showed up just a few times. The J gene is TRBJ2-7, the V gene TRBV6-1; TRBD1 matches at 7 bases. The junction had 9 bases not matched to a gene; V was cut back by 7 bases and J by 0 bases. Germline loops: CDR1 MNHNS, CDR2 SASEGT. The CDR3 has 15 amino acids. DNA of the CDR3: TGTGCCAGCACCTCAGGGGGTGAAGGCTCCTACGAGCAGTACTTC. Translated, it gives CASTSGGEGSYEQYF.

The V and J genes are TRBV20-1 and TRBJ2-6; perhaps TRBD1 as D (6 bases). V was clipped by 6 bases and J by 5 bases, with 14 bases between them. The CDR3 spans 14 residues. The germline gives CDR1 DFQATT, CDR2 SNEGSKA (reference sequence). The CDR3 loop is CSATDRLRANVLTF. The CDR3 DNA is TGCAGTGCGACCGACAGGCTTCGGGCCAACGTCCTGACTTTC.

The rearrangement joins TRBV30 to TRBJ1-3; tentatively, D is TRBD1 (5 bases). Per the germline V gene, CDR1 is GTSNPN and CDR2 is SVGIG (reference sequence). This CDR3 has 15 amino acids. Trimming removed 1 base at V and 1 base at J, with 11 bases between. CDR3 in amino acids: CAWSGRGASGNTIYF. DNA of the CDR3: TGTGCCTGGAGTGGAAGGGGCGCATCTGGAAACACCATATATTTT.

This chain joins TRBV27 and TRBJ2-1; tentative D call: TRBD1 (5 bases). CDR3 size: 15 residues. Germline CDR1 MNHEY, CDR2 SMNVEV (reference sequence). The germline V and J ends were trimmed by 8 bases and 9 bases, with 23 bases remaining between them. In nucleotides, the CDR3 is TGTGCCAGCCCCAAGTTTCGGGTTTTACAGGCTGAGCAGTTCTTC. It specifies CASPKFRVLQAEQFF.

Only one count was recorded for this clonotype. The chain couples TRBV19 to TRBJ1-5; D unclear. The CDR3 loop spans 15 amino acids. Germline values: CDR1 LNHDA, CDR2 SQIVND (reference sequence). Trimming took off 7 bases at V and 0 bases at J, with 13 bases between the two ends. The CDR3 sequence: CASKDKGYSNQPQHF. The CDR3 DNA sequence: TGTGCCAGTAAGGATAAAGGGTATAGCAATCAGCCCCAGCATTTT. Looking up the rest from reference TRBV19 and TRBJ1-5 gives the full variable domain: DGGITQSPKYLFRKEGQNVTLSCEQNLNHDAMYWYRQDPGQGLRLIYYSQIVNDFQKGDIAEGYSVSREKKESFPLTVTSAQKNPTAFYLCASKDKGYSNQPQHFGDGTRLSIL.

This clonotype was seen just once. This chain joins TRBV6-5 and TRBJ2-1; perhaps TRBD1 as D (5 bases). Germline values: CDR1 MNHEY, CDR2 SVGAGI. CDR3 size: 13 residues. Deletions cut 8 bases from V and 10 bases from J, with 18 bases between. The CDR3 bases are TGTGCCAGCGCGCGGCCCCGATCAGGGGAGCAGTTCTTC. Translated, it gives CASARPRSGEQFF.

The chain couples TRBV4-3 to TRBJ1-2; no definite D call. The germline CDR1 and CDR2 sequences are LGHNA and YSLEER. V dropped 1 base and J dropped 4 bases, with 16 bases sitting between them. This CDR3 has 16 residues. DNA of the CDR3: TGCGCCAGCAGCCAAGGGCTGACCTCCCAATTCTATGGCTACACCTTC. This codes for CASSQGLTSQFYGYTF.

The chain couples TRBV5-1 to TRBJ2-6, with 7 bases lining up with TRBD1. The CDR3 length is 14 residues. The ends lost 7 bases at V and 3 bases at J; junction bases unmatched: 4. Germline-derived CDR1 and CDR2 are SGHRS and YFSETQ. CDR3 in amino acids: CASSTGNGANVLTF. CDR3 bases: TGCGCCAGCTCGACAGGGAATGGGGCCAACGTCCTGACTTTC.

The chain is built from TRBV6-2 or TRBV6-3 and TRBJ1-6; 7 nucleotides match TRBD1. CDR3 length: 16 residues. Germline V gives CDR1 MNHEY, CDR2 SVGEGT. V shed 6 bases, J shed 7 bases, and the junction held 12 bases outside the gene matches. The CDR3 nucleotides are TGTGCCAGCAGATCAGGGGGGCAGTCGGGCAATTCACCCCTCCACTTT. It codes for CASRSGGQSGNSPLHF.

This chain links TRBV10-2 with TRBJ1-2; 9 nucleotides align to TRBD1. The germline V gene encodes CDR1 WSHSY and CDR2 SAAADI. This CDR3 contains 14 residues. The V and J ends lost 5 bases and 8 bases, in that order; junction bases with no gene match: 9. This CDR3 is CASSRGGQGLGYTF. The CDR3 DNA is TGCGCCAGCAGTCGGGGGGGACAGGGCCTCGGCTACACCTTC.

J is TRBJ2-5 and V is TRBV7-3; TRBD1 or TRBD2 may be the D gene (6 bases each). V dropped 9 bases and J dropped 5 bases, with 13 bases sitting between them. The CDR3 length is 12 residues. The germline V gene has CDR1 SGHTA and CDR2 FQGTGA. The DNA for the CDR3 is TGTGCCAGTAGGGGGGTCGGGGAGACCCAGTACTTC. This translates into CASRGVGETQYF.

This clonotype was seen more than once but under ten times. The CDR3 region has the DNA TGTGCCAGCAGTTTTCAACGACCCGGGGAGACCCAGTACTTC. Translating gives CASSFQRPGETQYF. The rearrangement joins TRBV27 to TRBJ2-5; unclear D gene. The V end was cut by 3 bases, the J end by 5 bases, with 13 bases between. Germline lookup yields CDR1 MNHEY and CDR2 SMNVEV (reference sequence). This CDR3 is 14 amino acids long.

V is TRBV11-1 and J is TRBJ2-1, with 10 bases that match TRBD2. The CDR3 runs to 16 residues. Unmatched junction bases numbered 7, after V lost 4 bases and J lost 4 bases. Germline values: CDR1 SGHAT, CDR2 FQDESV (reference sequence). This chain's CDR3 is CASSSGTSEGYNEQFF. In DNA, the CDR3 is TGTGCCAGCAGCTCCGGGACTAGCGAGGGTTACAATGAGCAGTTCTTC. The full variable domain, with the rest looked up from reference TRBV11-1 and TRBJ2-1, is EAEVAQSPRYKITEKSQAVAFWCDPISGHATLYWYRQILGQGPELLVQFQDESVVDDSQLPKDRFSAERLKGVDSTLKIQPAELGDSAMYLCASSSGTSEGYNEQFFGPGTRLTVL.

The chain recombines TRBV6-5 with TRBJ1-2; D not resolved. This CDR3 has 13 amino acids. CDR1 and CDR2 (germline): MNHEY, SVGAGI. V lost 5 bases, J lost 5 bases, and 12 bases lay in between. The CDR3 reads CASSEAAEYGYTF. Here the CDR3 DNA reads TGTGCCAGCAGTGAAGCGGCGGAGTATGGCTACACCTTC.

The table lists this clonotype with a few counts. The chain is built from TRBV4-1 and TRBJ2-3; 7 nucleotides align to TRBD2. The junction had 10 bases not matched to a gene; V was cut back by 3 bases and J by 4 bases. Germline V gene sequence: CDR1 MGHRA, CDR2 YSYEKL. The CDR3 is 16 residues long. The CDR3 DNA is TGCGCCAGCAGCCACCCGTTAGGGGAGGGGCCAGATACGCAGTATTTT. As protein: CASSHPLGEGPDTQYF.

This clonotype was counted between two and nine times. The rearrangement links TRBV7-9 to TRBJ2-5; D perhaps matches TRBD1 (6 bases). The germline CDR1 and CDR2 sequences are SEHNR and FQNEAQ (reference sequence). There are 14 residues in the CDR3. V dropped 5 bases and J dropped 1 base, with 11 bases sitting between them. CDR3 coding DNA: TGTGCCAGCAGCCCTGGGACAACCCAAGAGACCCAGTACTTC. This encodes CASSPGTTQETQYF.

V gene TRBV7-2 combines with J gene TRBJ2-3; 7 nucleotides align to TRBD2. Trimming removed 4 bases from V and 3 bases from J; junction bases left unmatched: 7. Germline V gene sequence: CDR1 SGHTA, CDR2 FQGNSA. The CDR3 extends over 15 amino acids. CDR3 residues: CASSSPGLSTDTQYF. CDR3 DNA: TGTGCCAGCAGCTCCCCGGGACTATCTACAGATACGCAGTATTTT. The whole variable domain, remainder taken from reference TRBV7-2 and TRBJ2-3, is GAGVSQSPSNKVTEKGKDVELRCDPISGHTALYWYRQSLGQGLEFLIYFQGNSAPDKSGLPSDRFSAERTGGSVSTLTIQRTQQEDSAVYLCASSSPGLSTDTQYFGPGTRLTVL.

The chain links TRBV5-4 to TRBJ2-3, with 9 bases matching TRBD2. With 5 bases clipped from V and 7 bases from J, the junction kept 8 bases outside the gene matches. CDR1 SGHNT and CDR2 YYREEE come from the germline V gene (reference sequence). The CDR3 covers 14 residues. For the CDR3, the DNA is TGTGCCAGCAGAGCGGGGGGCCCGCTAAATACGCAGTATTTT. As protein: CASRAGGPLNTQYF.

This rearrangement joins TRBV5-1 to TRBJ2-3; 8 nucleotides agree with TRBD2. This CDR3 has 17 residues. Looked up from germline, CDR1 is SGHRS and CDR2 is YFSETQ. V shed 5 bases and J 4 bases; nucleotides not matched to a gene: 15. The CDR3 reads CASRLGLGLAGPDTQYF. The CDR3 DNA follows: TGCGCCAGCAGGCTCGGGTTGGGTCTAGCGGGCCCAGATACGCAGTATTTT.

V gene TRBV2 combines with J gene TRBJ1-1, with D perhaps TRBD1 (6 bases). Trimming removed 6 bases at V and 0 bases at J, with 20 bases between. Germline V lookup: CDR1 SNHLY, CDR2 FYNNEI. The CDR3 is 17 residues long. The CDR3 reads CASRPRTGSMLNTEAFF. CDR3 nucleotide sequence: TGTGCCAGCAGACCCAGAACAGGGAGTATGTTGAACACTGAAGCTTTCTTT.